The text below deals with one TCR beta chain. Antigen unknown. This entry is derived from a study of cytomegalovirus exposure and HLA in healthy donors. Broader study findings: One variant, a missense change in DCLRE1C, was linked in a later analysis to TCR beta V- and J-gene trimming.

The PCR had 60 Vbeta and 13 Jbeta primers. Original handling: There were tens of millions of unique TCR beta chains by a later count, and around 10 million of them were shared. This table comes from immunoSEQ multiplex PCR, and its TCRdb copy is limited to in-frame clones, with some not included. The V and J calls and the clone size are those of that table, but D and trimming were determined from the DNA. Found here are 100,000 to 120,000 clones, 75% to 90% of them singletons; the top ten hold 6.5% to 7%. V trimming: 2 bases; J trimming: 5 bases; junction bases outside the gene matches: 4. The CDR3 is 15 amino acids. Germline assignment: CDR1 SGHDT and CDR2 YYEEEE.

The sample consisted of PBMCs. The J gene is TRBJ2-5, the V gene TRBV5-6, with 12 bases that match TRBD1. The sequence was obtained from a man aged 25 to 40 in good health and CMV-seropositive. CDR3 residues: CASSLGTGGYETQYF. CDR3 coding DNA: TGTGCCAGCAGCTTAGGGACAGGGGGCTATGAGACCCAGTACTTC. The variable domain in full, with the rest retrieved from reference TRBV5-6 and TRBJ2-5, is DAGVTQSPTHLIKTRGQQVTLRCSPKSGHDTVSWYQQALGQGPQFIFQYYEEEERQRGNFPDRFSGHQFPNYSSELNVNALLLGDSALYLCASSLGTGGYETQYFGPGTRLLVL.